The 5 T cell receptor beta chains presented below share a single source sample, sequenced in a study of control samples from healthy donors and cancer patients. TCRdb's copy holds only in-frame clones and misses some; the assay was immunoSEQ multiplex PCR. The data contain more than 75,000 clones, roughly 90% of them singletons. Source material: blood. The receptors derive from a man aged 50 or older in good health.

In this sample, this clone turned up a few times. The chain employs TRBV7-3 and TRBJ2-5; 11 nucleotides line up with TRBD2. The junction had 4 bases not matched to a gene; V was cut back by 5 bases and J by 2 bases. The CDR3 is 15 residues long. From germline, CDR1 is SGHTA and CDR2 FQGTGA. CDR3: CASSLSGGGQETQYF. CDR3 nucleotides: TGTGCCAGCAGCCTTAGCGGGGGGGGGCAAGAGACCCAGTACTTC. Using reference TRBV7-3 and TRBJ2-5 for the parts outside the CDR3, the full variable domain is GAGVSQTPSNKVTEKGKYVELRCDPISGHTALYWYRQSLGQGPEFLIYFQGTGAADDSGLPNDRFFAVRPEGSVSTLKIQRTERGDSAVYLCASSLSGGGQETQYFGPGTRLLVL.

Only one count was recorded for this clone. The chain uses TRBV5-1 and TRBJ1-5, with 8 bases lining up with TRBD1. Germline trimming cut 4 bases from V and 4 bases from J; bases unmatched to any gene: 7. Germline V lookup: CDR1 SGHRS, CDR2 YFSETQ. The CDR3 spans 15 residues. The CDR3 loop is CASSIRTGPNQPQHF. CDR3 coding DNA: TGCGCCAGCAGCATTAGGACAGGGCCGAATCAGCCCCAGCATTTT.

CDR3 DNA sequence: TGTGCCAGCAGCTTCTGGGGGGCAGGTCAGCCCCAGCATTTT. Translating it yields CASSFWGAGQPQHF. The V call is TRBV5-6, the J call TRBJ1-5, with a weak D call TRBD1 (6 bases). Germline-derived CDR1 and CDR2 are SGHDT and YYEEEE. The CDR3 is 14 residues long. Deletions cut 2 bases from V and 6 bases from J, with 12 bases between. Complete variable domain (other parts from reference TRBV5-6 and TRBJ1-5): DAGVTQSPTHLIKTRGQQVTLRCSPKSGHDTVSWYQQALGQGPQFIFQYYEEEERQRGNFPDRFSGHQFPNYSSELNVNALLLGDSALYLCASSFWGAGQPQHFGDGTRLSIL.

The chain links TRBV6-4 to TRBJ2-2, with D uncertain. Germline CDR1 MRHNA, CDR2 SNTAGT. The germline V and J ends were trimmed by 4 bases and 3 bases, with 3 bases remaining between them. CDR3 length: 12 residues. The chain's CDR3 is CASSVDTGELFF. The CDR3 DNA is TGTGCCAGCAGTGTGGACACCGGGGAGCTGTTTTTT.

This CDR3 reads CASSKRDSEAFF. CDR3 nucleotides: TGTGCCAGCAGCAAGAGGGACAGTGAAGCTTTCTTT. V usage is TRBV21-1 and J usage is TRBJ1-1; no check of the table's D call, TRBD1, against the DNA was made. TRBV21-1 corresponds to a pseudogene. The length of the CDR3 is 12 residues.